This TCR beta chain came from a study of CD8+CD57+ T cells in acquired aplastic anemia. The CDR3 extends over 11 amino acids. CDR1 SGHRS and CDR2 YFSETQ come from the germline V gene. According to the study, genomic DNA was the template for TCR beta VDJ and CDR3 profiling. TCRdb recomputed calls from the reads with MiXCR, one row per CDR3 protein. The sample consists of 270,000 or so distinct CDR3 sequences, 65% to 90% of them appearing once. Of note for this clonotype: The junction shows a germline mismatch at one end, possibly a read error.

Sequencing was done on patients that had shown CD8+CD57+ cell expansion by flow cytometry. The patients all had a severe acquired aplastic anemia diagnosis. Sequenced: sorted CD4+, CD8+, or CD8+CD57+ T cells (not recorded which) from PBMCs. This chain links TRBV5-1 with TRBJ1-2; unclear D gene. The TCR comes from a human donor with aplastic anemia. The CDR3 region is CASSEHYGYTF. DNA for the CDR3: TGTGCCAGCAGTGAACACTATGGCTACACCTTC.